A single sample gave rise to the 5 T cell receptor beta chains below, sequenced in a study of shared T cell receptors in the human thymus. TCRdb's copy holds only in-frame clones and misses some; the assay was immunoSEQ multiplex PCR. The sample shows about 540,000 clones, more than 75% of them seen only once. These data were likewise used in another study, on human thymus T cells.

Sequenced input: thymocytes. All receptors come from a boy in the first two years of life with a congenital heart defect.

The chain employs TRBV4-3 and TRBJ2-7; 11 bases line up with TRBD2. The J segment lost 4 bases and the V segment lost 1 base, leaving 6 bases of the junction unmatched. Germline values: CDR1 LGHNA, CDR2 YSLEER. CDR3 length: 16 amino acids. The CDR3 spells CASSQGTSGFVYEQYF. The DNA of the CDR3 is TGCGCCAGCAGCCAAGGGACTAGCGGGTTTGTTTACGAGCAGTACTTC.

This chain links TRBV27 with TRBJ1-2; weak D call: TRBD1 (6 bases). This CDR3 contains 15 residues. Trimming shortened V by 6 bases and J by 1 base, and 15 bases separated the two germline ends. The germline V gene has CDR1 MNHEY and CDR2 SMNVEV (reference sequence). As DNA, the CDR3 is TGTGCCAGCAGCGGGGGAAGGGGGGGTAACTATGGCTACACCTTC. This gives the protein CASSGGRGGNYGYTF.

The chain joins TRBV30 to TRBJ2-1; TRBD1 agrees at 8 bases. The V gene's germline CDR1 is GTSNPN and CDR2 SVGIG (reference sequence). The J segment lost 7 bases and the V segment lost 0 bases, leaving 5 bases of the junction unmatched. The CDR3 consists of 14 residues. The CDR3 DNA follows: TGTGCCTGGAGTGTACGGACAGGGATAAATGAGCAGTTCTTC. It specifies CAWSVRTGINEQFF.

The chain joins TRBV5-4 to TRBJ2-1; D might be TRBD1 (6 bases). Trimming cost V 0 bases and J 5 bases, with 15 bases left between them. Per germline, CDR1 SGHNT and CDR2 YYREEE (reference sequence). The CDR3 spans 16 residues. The CDR3 is CASSLEAMGAHNEQFF. The CDR3 DNA reads TGTGCCAGCAGCTTGGAGGCCATGGGGGCCCACAATGAGCAGTTCTTC.

This rearrangement joins TRBV30 to TRBJ1-5, with 10 bases identical to TRBD1. The trim removed 0 bases at V and 2 bases at J, leaving 4 bases unmatched. CDR1 and CDR2 from the germline V gene are GTSNPN and SVGIG (reference sequence). The CDR3 extends over 16 amino acids. The CDR3 coding sequence is TGTGCCTGGAGTGTAGACAGGGGGCGCGGCAATCAGCCCCAGCATTTT. Amino acid sequence: CAWSVDRGRGNQPQHF.